Sequencing of this TCR beta chain was carried out in a study of T-cell memory formation after mild COVID-19. Findings and caveats of the study: There was a balanced CD4/CD8 profile in clones contracting day 15 to 85, and later expanders leaned CD4+. CD8+ contracting clones occupied EMRA, while CD4+ ones occupied mainly CM and EM.

V was clipped by 0 bases and J by 0 bases, with 15 bases between them. CDR3 length: 17 amino acids. The germline V gene encodes CDR1 SGHRS and CDR2 YFSETQ. A 5'RACE reaction primed in the constant segment made cDNA libraries of TCR alpha and TCR beta, and these carried sample barcodes and UMIs. MiXCR, run by TCRdb on the 5' RACE reads, gives a single entry per CDR3 protein. The table lists hundreds of thousands of distinct CDR3 sequences, around 20% of them singletons. This clonotype has a handful of counts. The antigen is unknown. Sequenced: PBMCs or a T cell subset sorted from them (not recorded which). This clonotype was sampled from an adult woman who had mild COVID-19 (a few samples of this study predate the infection). Cell type and time point are not known. V usage is TRBV5-1 and J usage is TRBJ1-1, with D possibly TRBD1 on 6 matching bases. The chain's CDR3 is CASSLARWTDLNTEAFF. The CDR3 nucleotides are TGCGCCAGCAGCTTGGCCCGATGGACAGACTTGAACACTGAAGCTTTCTTT.